Sequencing of this TCR beta chain was carried out in a study of response to subunit inactivated influenza vaccine. Germline values: CDR1 ENHRY, CDR2 SYGVKD. The CDR3 extends over 15 amino acids. With V trimmed by 10 bases and J by 5 bases, 12 bases remained unmatched. Remarks on this clonotype: Its specificity is unknown.

Study findings and constraints: Authors suggested each seasonal influenza vaccination recruits few new T cells.

TCRdb processed the RT-PCR reads anew with MiXCR; each CDR3 protein has one entry. The profile shows around 710,000 distinct CDR3 sequences, over 11% of them singletons. The sample here was PBMCs from blood, taken 14 to 15 days before vaccination. The genes are TRBV10-3 and TRBJ2-5, with TRBD2 matching 11 bases. The receptor comes from a man aged 45-65 years who received an inactivated influenza vaccine. CDR3 sequence: CATRSSGGFSETQYF. The CDR3 region has the DNA TGTGCCACGCGTTCTAGCGGGGGGTTTTCGGAGACCCAGTACTTC.